This T cell receptor beta chain was identified during a study of neurological immune-mediated disorders. Study as a whole: Multiple sclerosis patients (n of about 34) included some 31 with relapsing-remitting and 3 with secondary progressive disease. Study-level points and caveats: As far as clinical or MRI features were concerned, none was associated with the multiple sclerosis repertoire cluster. It was HTLV-1-associated myelopathy that showed the most TCR clonal expansion, while multiple sclerosis showed the least, falling below healthy controls.

Over 160 million TCR-beta sequences from 15-18 subjects came out of each sequencing run. MiXCR, run by TCRdb on the 5' RACE reads, gives a single entry per CDR3 protein. The repertoire consists of fewer than 85,000 distinct CDR3 sequences, with 4% to 6% occurring once and the leading ten covering around 2.3%. This clonotype was counted ten times or more. The antigen remains undetermined. This receptor was identified in a woman in her 30s with multiple sclerosis. Material: PBMCs.

CDR3 sequence (DNA): TGCAGTGCTAGGGACAGGAACGGTGAAAAACTGTTTTTT. Protein product: CSARDRNGEKLFF. The rearrangement joins TRBV20-1 to TRBJ1-4, with TRBD1 matching over 7 bases. The CDR3 contains 13 residues. Germline V gives CDR1 DFQATT, CDR2 SNEGSKA (reference sequence). Germline trimming cut 3 bases from V and 7 bases from J; bases unmatched to any gene: 5.